This T cell receptor (beta chain) was recovered during a study of T cell repertoires in cytomegalovirus infection. About the research overall: Evidence of both CMV infection and a matching HLA type came from public TCR beta signatures. Study-level results: Cumulative frequency (of public TCR beta family members) identified carriers of CMV plus the relevant HLA. HLA-C-restricted CMV clonotypes gave the most frequent clonotype in two of eight donors.

Germline CDR1 reads SGDLS; CDR2 reads YYNGEE. The CDR3 totals 11 residues. Trimming took off 4 bases at V and 9 bases at J, with 8 bases between the two ends. TCRdb reanalysed the reads using MiXCR and keeps one entry per CDR3 protein. The sample lists about 140,000 distinct CDR3 sequences, 6.5% occurring once. This clonotype appeared many times. No antigen is known for it. This sequence originates from a human donor in good health (CMV status not recorded). Some clones in this sample may be carry-over from other donors' samples. This chain uses TRBV9 with TRBJ2-1, with TRBD2 as a possible D gene (5 bases). Sequences were obtained from PBMCs. The CDR3 region has the DNA TGTGCCAGCAGCCATGGACTTGAGCAGTTCTTC. Amino acid sequence: CASSHGLEQFF.